This paragraph reports one TCR beta chain. Measured with immunoSEQ multiplex PCR; TCRdb has only the in-frame clones, and not every one. The sample lists tens of thousands of clones, 96% occurring once. The sample comes from a study of technical replicates of blood from a handful of donors. The CDR3 runs 17 residues. The V and J ends lost 3 bases and 0 bases, in that order; junction bases with no gene match: 8. From germline, CDR1 is MNHNS and CDR2 SASEGT. Sequenced input: T cells isolated from PBMCs. The TCR sequence derives from a human donor in good health. The V gene is TRBV6-1, the J gene TRBJ2-4; TRBD1 agrees at 7 bases. In DNA, the CDR3 is TGTGCCAGCAGTGACAGGGGGATCGGTCTAGCCAAAAACATTCAGTACTTC. Protein product: CASSDRGIGLAKNIQYF.